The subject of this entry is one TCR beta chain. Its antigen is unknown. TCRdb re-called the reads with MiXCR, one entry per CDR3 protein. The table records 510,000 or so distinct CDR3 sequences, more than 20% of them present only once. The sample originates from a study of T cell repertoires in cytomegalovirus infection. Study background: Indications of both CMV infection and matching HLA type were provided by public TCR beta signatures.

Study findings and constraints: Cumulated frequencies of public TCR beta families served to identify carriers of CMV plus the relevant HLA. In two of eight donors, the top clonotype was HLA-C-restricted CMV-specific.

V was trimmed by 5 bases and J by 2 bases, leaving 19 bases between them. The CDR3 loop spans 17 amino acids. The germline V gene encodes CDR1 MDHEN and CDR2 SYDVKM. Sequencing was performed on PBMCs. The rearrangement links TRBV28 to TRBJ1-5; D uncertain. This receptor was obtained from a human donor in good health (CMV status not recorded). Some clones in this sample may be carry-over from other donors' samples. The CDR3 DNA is TGTGCCAGCAGTCGAGAACCAACGCGAGTCGGCAATCAGCCCCAGCATTTT. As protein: CASSREPTRVGNQPQHF.